These T cell receptor beta chains were read from a single sample in a study of T cell repertoires in cytomegalovirus infection. For these receptors, no antigen is known. In TCRdb, the reads were re-called with MiXCR into one record per CDR3 protein. The table includes 200,000 or so distinct CDR3 sequences, 30% to 45% detected once. Here the sequenced sample was CD8+ T cells from cultured PBMCs, taken from culture after CMV antigen stimulation. These receptors all stem from a human donor in good health (CMV status not recorded). Some clones in this sample may be carry-over from other donors' samples. Both conserved end residues are part of each CDR3. Fields, in order: V gene, CDR3 protein.

TRBV28,CASGLDRSSYNSPLHF
TRBV28,CASSLFDPYSNQPQHF
TRBV6-6,CASVRLGQSSYEQYF
TRBV7-9,CASSPSGRTADTQYF
TRBV19,CASRISGTGYNEQFF
TRBV7-3,CASSSHQGVGAFF
TRBV12-3/TRBV12-4,CASSGGWEQYF
TRBV15,CATSRDFWDSLYSGANVLTF
TRBV11-2,CASSLLTSGGGTDTQYF
TRBV20-1,CSAQPGQAQETQYF
TRBV11-2,CASSLAVTVSSYEQYF
TRBV7-6,CASRHPDRLNTEAFF
TRBV6-1,CASPISGGNTEAFF
TRBV6-2/TRBV6-3,CASSPQGYETFF
TRBV28,CASSPVIGSYNEQFF
TRBV7-6,CASSLFEGSAGLYKQYF
TRBV5-4,CASSRVGTASYNEQFF
TRBV28,CASSFGTDSYEQYF
TRBV27,CASITSFGGNRGDTQYF
TRBV24-1,CATSDSRTGEYQETQYF
TRBV7-9,CASSLAGQDNYGYTF
TRBV7-6,CASGQGARETQYF
TRBV7-9,CASSLGAYGNEQFF
TRBV27,CASTDRVGTEAFF
TRBV7-3,CASSSNVRGSTDTQYF
TRBV11-2,CASSLVGGDLSEQYF
TRBV7-9,CASSAPDGVYEQYF
TRBV27,CASSSQGLAGGYNEQFF
TRBV12-3/TRBV12-4,CASSSGGHTDTQYF
TRBV5-1,CASSLGELAGVNEQFF
TRBV10-3,CAISDLRQGAGGELFF
TRBV7-3,CASSPLQGLNTEAFF
TRBV4-1,CASTRGQGDTEAFF
TRBV12-3/TRBV12-4,CASSKGHPYEQYF
TRBV6-9,CASRVYENTEAFF
TRBV28,CASNGDYNEQFF
TRBV2,CASSDPRERDQPQHF
TRBV29-1,CSVEGRKTNYGYTF
TRBV11-2,CASSLDRNTIYF
TRBV15,CATSKSNEQFF
TRBV20-1,CSARDRGLAGAEQFF
TRBV6-1,CASSPPIGNQETQYF
TRBV2,CASSEALLGGDGYTF
TRBV7-9,CASSLNPPGGYGYTF
TRBV13,CASSFGQGAWTEAFF
TRBV10-3,CAIPAPSGPNEQFF
TRBV6-1,CASSVGNREQYF
TRBV6-6,CAISAALAGTLAKNIQYF